This record covers a single T cell receptor beta chain. Its antigen is unidentified. Noted treatment: approximately nine-day PBMC culture with coronavirus spike peptide pools or control peptides (ViraFEST assay). Half the growth medium was swapped for new IL-2 medium on days 3 and 7. The record originates from a study of vaccination and CD4 T cells after COVID-19. Background on the study: There were six male and four female convalescents, and two of them were Hispanic. Two mRNA vaccine doses were given, either BNT162b2 or mRNA-1273. Samples were taken after vaccination, a median of around 76 days after dose two, with a range of 14 to 241.

Cultured CD4+ T cell DNA was sequenced using the Oncomine TCR Beta short-read assay. In TCRdb, the PCR reads were re-called with MiXCR into one record per CDR3 protein. The data show around 20,000 distinct CDR3 sequences, around 52% seen once. The TCR comes from a human donor who had recovered from COVID-19. The sample taken for sequencing was CD4+ T cells from blood, cultured in vitro.

The CDR3 bases are TGCAGTGCTCCTGCAGGGGGCCCACGCTGCGAGCAGTACTTC. It specifies CSAPAGGPRCEQYF. The chain uses TRBV20-1 and TRBJ2-7, with 8 bases aligning to TRBD1. J was trimmed by 6 bases and V by 5 bases; bases with no gene match: 12. Germline values: CDR1 DFQATT, CDR2 SNEGSKA (reference sequence). The CDR3 is 14 residues long.